The next 22 T cell receptor beta chains were all read from a single sample in a study of blood T cell repertoires in COVID-19. Using immunoSEQ multiplex PCR, the repertoire was profiled, and TCRdb retains in-frame clones only, with some absent. The sample lists over 110,000 clones, approximately 80% seen once, with more than 3% in the top ten. The specimen sequenced was PBMCs or T cells enriched from blood (not recorded which). The source is a man aged 50-60 years in a cohort exposed to, infected with or recovered from COVID-19 (not recorded which).

CDR3 sequence: CSVSPGQAYEQYF. The CDR3 region has the DNA TGCAGCGTTTCTCCGGGACAGGCCTACGAGCAGTACTTC. The chain carries TRBV29-1 and TRBJ2-7; 8 bases match TRBD1. V lost 5 bases, J lost 2 bases, and 5 bases stayed unmatched. Germline CDR1 and CDR2: SQVTM and ANQGSEA. The CDR3 contains 13 residues.

This clone was seen more than once but under ten times. The J gene is TRBJ1-5, the V gene TRBV19; the match to TRBD1 covers 10 bases. The V gene end was trimmed by 6 bases and the J gene end by 7 bases; junction bases not matched to a gene: 12. CDR3 size: 16 residues. Germline lookup yields CDR1 LNHDA and CDR2 SQIVND (reference sequence). This chain's CDR3 is CASRPLDRGLEQPQHF. The CDR3 nucleotides read TGTGCCAGTAGGCCCCTCGACAGGGGGCTGGAACAGCCCCAGCATTTT.

Worth noting for this clone: The same CDR3 arises from other DNA sequences in this sample as well. This chain uses TRBV5-1 with TRBJ1-6, with 7 nucleotides matching TRBD1. V shed 4 bases, J shed 6 bases, and the junction held 4 bases outside the gene matches. This CDR3 comprises 14 residues. Germline loops: CDR1 SGHRS, CDR2 YFSETQ. CDR3 nucleotides: TGCGCCAGCAGCCAGGGGGGAGGTAATTCACCCCTCCACTTT. The encoded protein is CASSQGGGNSPLHF. Full variable domain (outside the CDR3, taken from reference TRBV5-1 and TRBJ1-6): KAGVTQTPRYLIKTRGQQVTLSCSPISGHRSVSWYQQTPGQGLQFLFEYFSETQRNKGNFPGRFSGRQFSNSRSEMNVSTLELGDSALYLCASSQGGGNSPLHFGNGTRLTVT.

The CDR3 coding sequence is TGTGCCACCAGTGGGGGCAGTACTTCGAACACCGGGGAGCTGTTTTTT. The encoded protein is CATSGGSTSNTGELFF. V gene TRBV24-1 combines with J gene TRBJ2-2; tentatively, D is TRBD1 (5 bases). The V end lost 5 bases, the J end lost 0 bases, and 12 bases lay between the germline ends. The CDR3 consists of 16 residues. Germline V lookup: CDR1 KGHDR, CDR2 SFDVKD.

This clone was counted between two and nine times. This chain joins TRBV30 and TRBJ1-2, with D tentatively TRBD1 (5 bases). CDR3 length equals 13 residues. Trimming took 7 bases from V and 2 from J, leaving 14 bases between them. Germline V gene sequence: CDR1 GTSNPN, CDR2 SVGIG (reference sequence). The DNA of the CDR3 is TGTGCCTACCCAAGCCAGGGAAACTATGGCTACACCTTC. Amino acid sequence: CAYPSQGNYGYTF.

V gene TRBV4-1 combines with J gene TRBJ1-4; 7 nucleotides agree with TRBD1. Germline V gene data show CDR1 as MGHRA and CDR2 as YSYEKL. V shed 5 bases and J 0 bases; nucleotides not matched to a gene: 12. CDR3 size: 18 residues. CDR3 region: CASSFRQGELATNEKLFF. The CDR3 DNA is TGCGCCAGCAGCTTTAGACAGGGAGAGCTTGCAACTAATGAAAAACTGTTTTTT.

This chain links TRBV30 with TRBJ1-6, with TRBD1 as a possible D gene (6 bases). The germline CDR1 and CDR2 sequences are GTSNPN and SVGIG (reference sequence). The length of the CDR3 is 12 residues. Between the trimmed V and J ends, which lost 4 bases and 9 bases, there was a span of 10 bases. This chain's CDR3 is CAWNRVGSPLHF. CDR3 DNA sequence: TGTGCCTGGAACAGGGTGGGTTCACCCCTCCACTTT.

The chain uses TRBV14 and TRBJ2-3, with 9 nucleotides matching TRBD2. Germline loops: CDR1 SGHDN, CDR2 FVKESK. With 0 bases clipped from V and 5 bases from J, the junction kept 6 bases outside the gene matches. The CDR3 is 16 amino acids. The CDR3 sequence is CASSQDLAGRGDTQYF. The DNA of the CDR3 is TGTGCCAGCAGCCAAGACCTAGCGGGGCGGGGAGATACGCAGTATTTT.

Written as DNA, the CDR3 is TGTGCCTGGAGTTCCCAGGCAGGGTCCGGGGAGACCCAGTACTTC. This codes for CAWSSQAGSGETQYF. J is TRBJ2-5 and V is TRBV30; possible D gene TRBD1, 5 bases. This CDR3 region has 15 residues. V was trimmed by 2 bases and J by 5 bases, leaving 18 bases between them. Looked up from germline, CDR1 is GTSNPN and CDR2 is SVGIG (reference sequence).

The chain has TRBV19 and TRBJ1-3; 7 bases map to TRBD1. Trimming cost V 8 bases and J 0 bases; bases outside gene matches: 1. Germline assignment: CDR1 LNHDA and CDR2 SQIVND (reference sequence). The CDR3 is 13 residues long. Here the CDR3 DNA reads TGTGCCAGTTCAGGGGGCTCTGGAAACACCATATATTTT. Translation: CASSGGSGNTIYF.

This clone occurred once. V gene TRBV12-3 or TRBV12-4 combines with J gene TRBJ2-7; a possible D gene is TRBD1 (5 bases). This CDR3 contains 13 residues. The ends were cut back, 6 bases at V and 5 bases at J, with 14 bases in the middle. Written as DNA, the CDR3 is TGTGCCAGCAGGCCGCAGGGTTATAACGAGCAGTACTTC. It codes for CASRPQGYNEQYF.

This CDR3 reads CATSDPGTSGLDEQFF. Written as DNA, the CDR3 is TGTGCCACCAGTGACCCCGGGACTAGCGGCCTCGATGAGCAGTTCTTC. This chain links TRBV24-1 with TRBJ2-1; TRBD2 matches 11 bases. The CDR3 spans 16 residues. CDR1 is KGHDR and CDR2 is SFDVKD in the germline V gene. Trimming removed 4 bases from V and 8 bases from J; junction bases left unmatched: 9.

This chain joins TRBV5-6 and TRBJ1-5; 10 positions agree with TRBD1. This CDR3 contains 15 residues. Germline CDR1 is SGHDT and CDR2 is YYEEEE. Losses at the gene ends were 3 bases for V and 4 bases for J; bases not matched to a gene: 4. The CDR3 DNA reads as TGTGCCAGCAGCTCCGGGACAGGGGTTAATCAGCCCCAGCATTTT. The encoded protein is CASSSGTGVNQPQHF.

This chain uses TRBV18 with TRBJ2-7, with D possibly matching TRBD1 (6 bases). Germline CDR1 reads KGHSH; CDR2 reads LQKENI. The CDR3 consists of 13 residues. V dropped 3 bases and J dropped 3 bases, with 9 bases sitting between them. The CDR3 DNA is TGTGCCAGCTCACCTATGACAGGCTACGAGCAGTACTTC. Its translation: CASSPMTGYEQYF.

V and J are TRBV12-5 and TRBJ2-2; the match to TRBD1 covers 8 bases. There are 15 residues in the CDR3. The germline V gene has CDR1 LGHNT and CDR2 FRNRAP. J lost 4 bases, V lost 6 bases, and 7 bases had no gene match. The DNA of the CDR3 is TGTGCTAGTGGACAACAGACAGGGGCCACCGGGGAGCTGTTTTTT. This sequence encodes CASGQQTGATGELFF. Using reference TRBV12-5 and TRBJ2-2 for the parts outside the CDR3, the full variable domain is DARVTQTPRHKVTEMGQEVTMRCQPILGHNTVFWYRQTMMQGLELLAYFRNRAPLDDSGMPKDRFSAEMPDATLATLKIQPSEPRDSAVYFCASGQQTGATGELFFGEGSRLTVL.

The chain couples TRBV25-1 to TRBJ1-3; D remains ambiguous. CDR1 is MGHDK and CDR2 is SYGVNS in the germline V gene. CDR3 length: 15 residues. With 5 bases removed from V and 0 bases from J, the gap between germline ends came to 11 bases. CDR3 sequence: CASSPQLLSGNTIYF. CDR3 nucleotides: TGTGCCAGCAGTCCACAGCTTCTCTCTGGAAACACCATATATTTT.

This clone appeared a few times. The chain recombines TRBV9 with TRBJ2-1; a weak D match, TRBD1 (6 bases). Germline V gene lookup returns CDR1 SGDLS and CDR2 YYNGEE. Trimming cost V 3 bases and J 4 bases, with 14 bases left between them. CDR3 size: 15 residues. The DNA of the CDR3 is TGTGCCAGCAGCGAAGCAGGGGCCCTTTACAATGAGCAGTTCTTC. Translation gives CASSEAGALYNEQFF.

V gene TRBV9 combines with J gene TRBJ1-1; possible D gene TRBD1, 5 bases. Trimming pared 3 bases from V and 1 base from J, leaving 7 bases between. CDR1 is SGDLS and CDR2 is YYNGEE in the germline V gene. This CDR3 region has 13 residues. DNA for the CDR3: TGTGCCAGCAGCGAACAGGCGAACACTGAAGCTTTCTTT. This codes for CASSEQANTEAFF.

The chain couples TRBV28 to TRBJ2-7, with D perhaps matching TRBD2 (5 bases). This CDR3 has 12 residues. V was pared by 7 bases and J by 7 bases, with 14 bases between. Per germline, CDR1 MDHEN and CDR2 SYDVKM. The CDR3 DNA follows: TGTGCCAGCACAATGCCCCCGGGGGAGCAGTACTTC. Translation gives CASTMPPGEQYF.

This chain links TRBV6-5 with TRBJ1-2, with a possible D match to TRBD1 (6 bases). The CDR3 spans 13 residues. The germline V gene encodes CDR1 MNHEY and CDR2 SVGAGI. Trimming pared 8 bases from V and 7 bases from J, leaving 17 bases between. In DNA, the CDR3 is TGTGCCAGCCACGGGGGGGGGCGCGGTGGCTACACCTTC. Translation: CASHGGGRGGYTF.

The rearrangement joins TRBV5-6 to TRBJ1-1, with D maybe TRBD1 (5 bases). CDR1 is SGHDT and CDR2 is YYEEEE in the germline V gene. The CDR3 consists of 14 residues. V shed 4 bases and J shed 3 bases, with 13 bases lying between them. The CDR3 sequence is CASSRILGDTEAFF. CDR3 DNA: TGTGCCAGCAGCCGTATTTTAGGGGACACTGAAGCTTTCTTT.

The gene calls are TRBV19 and TRBJ1-1; no clear D gene. The V and J ends lost 3 bases and 5 bases respectively, with 10 bases between them. Germline V CDR1 and CDR2: LNHDA, SQIVND (reference sequence). This CDR3 is built from 13 residues. The CDR3 bases are TGTGCCAGTAGTATGCGGCGGTGGACTGAAGCTTTCTTT. This gives the protein CASSMRRWTEAFF.